The clone carrying this T cell receptor (beta chain) has only a few counts. This sample stems from a study of early T cells in non-severe SARS-CoV-2 infection. TCRdb used MiXCR to reprocess the 5' RACE reads, holding one entry per CDR3 protein. This table holds 70,000 to 75,000 distinct CDR3 sequences, more than 10% found once. This CDR3 spans 12 amino acids. Losses at the gene ends were 9 bases for V and 1 base for J; bases not matched to a gene: 2. The V gene's germline CDR1 is LGHNT and CDR2 FRNRAP. This receptor was taken from an adult who was a healthcare worker with PCR-confirmed SARS-CoV-2 infection or an uninfected control (not recorded which). The V call is TRBV12-5, the J call TRBJ1-1, with 7 nucleotides matching TRBD1. Input material: whole blood. The CDR3 nucleotides are TGTGCTAGCGAGGGGGCGAACACTGAAGCTTTCTTT. This sequence encodes CASEGANTEAFF.